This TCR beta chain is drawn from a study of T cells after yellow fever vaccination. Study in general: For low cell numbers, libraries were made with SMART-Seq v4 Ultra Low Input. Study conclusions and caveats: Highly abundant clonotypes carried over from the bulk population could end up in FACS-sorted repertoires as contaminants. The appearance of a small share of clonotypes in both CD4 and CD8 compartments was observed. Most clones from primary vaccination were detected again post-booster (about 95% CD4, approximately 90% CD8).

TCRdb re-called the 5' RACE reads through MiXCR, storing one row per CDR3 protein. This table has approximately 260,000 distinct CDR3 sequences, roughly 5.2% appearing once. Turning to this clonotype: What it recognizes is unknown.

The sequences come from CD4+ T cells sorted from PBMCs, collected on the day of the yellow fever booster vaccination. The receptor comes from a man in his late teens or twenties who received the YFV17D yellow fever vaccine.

The CDR3 sequence: CASSQTGFGYTF. DNA of the CDR3: TGTGCCAGCAGCCAAACAGGGTTTGGCTACACCTTC. The rearrangement joins TRBV3-1 to TRBJ1-2; TRBD1 is a possible D gene (6 bases). CDR1 is LGHDT, CDR2 YNNKEL, per germline (reference sequence). Trimming pared 2 bases from V and 7 bases from J, leaving 8 bases between. This CDR3 contains 12 residues.